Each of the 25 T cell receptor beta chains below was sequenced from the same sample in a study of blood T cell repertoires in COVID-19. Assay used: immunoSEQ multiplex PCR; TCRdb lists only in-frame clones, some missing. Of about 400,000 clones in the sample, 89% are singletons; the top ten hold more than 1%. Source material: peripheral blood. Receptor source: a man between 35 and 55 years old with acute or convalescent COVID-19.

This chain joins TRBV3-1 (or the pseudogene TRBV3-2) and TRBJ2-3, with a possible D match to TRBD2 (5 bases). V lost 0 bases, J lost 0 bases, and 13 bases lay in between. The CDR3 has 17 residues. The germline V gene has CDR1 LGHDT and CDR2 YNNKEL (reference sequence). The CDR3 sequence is CASSQEPRGSSTDTQYF. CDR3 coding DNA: TGTGCCAGCAGCCAAGAGCCCCGGGGATCTAGCACAGATACGCAGTATTTT.

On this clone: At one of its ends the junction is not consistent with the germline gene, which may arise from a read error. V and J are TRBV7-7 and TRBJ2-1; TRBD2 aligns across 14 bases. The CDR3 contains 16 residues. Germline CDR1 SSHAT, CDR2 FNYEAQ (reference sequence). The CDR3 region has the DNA TGTGCTAGCAGCCCGGGACTAGCGGGGGCGGGTAATGAGCAGTTCTTC. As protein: CASSPGLAGAGNEQFF.

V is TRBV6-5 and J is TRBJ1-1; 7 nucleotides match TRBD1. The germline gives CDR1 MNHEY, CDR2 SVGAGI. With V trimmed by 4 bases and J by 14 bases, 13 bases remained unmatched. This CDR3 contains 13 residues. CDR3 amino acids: CASSFNRGSRVFF. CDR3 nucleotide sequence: TGTGCCAGCAGTTTTAACAGGGGAAGTCGGGTGTTCTTT.

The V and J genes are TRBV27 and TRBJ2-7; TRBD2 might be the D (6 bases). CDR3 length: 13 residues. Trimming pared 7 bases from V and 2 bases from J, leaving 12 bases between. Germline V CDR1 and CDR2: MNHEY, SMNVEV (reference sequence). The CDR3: CASTWDWAYEQYF. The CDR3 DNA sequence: TGTGCCAGCACATGGGACTGGGCCTACGAGCAGTACTTC.

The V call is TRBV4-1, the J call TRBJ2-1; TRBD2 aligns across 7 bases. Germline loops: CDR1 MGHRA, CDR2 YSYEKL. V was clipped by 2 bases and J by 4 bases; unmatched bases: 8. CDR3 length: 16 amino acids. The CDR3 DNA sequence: TGCGCCAGCAGCCAAACGACGCGGGAGCTATACAATGAGCAGTTCTTC. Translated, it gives CASSQTTRELYNEQFF.

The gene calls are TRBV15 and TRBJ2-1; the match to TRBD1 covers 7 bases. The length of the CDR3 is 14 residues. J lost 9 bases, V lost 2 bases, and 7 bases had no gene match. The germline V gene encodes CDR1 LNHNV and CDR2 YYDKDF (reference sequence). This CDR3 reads CATSRRLTGIEQFF. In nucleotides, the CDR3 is TGTGCCACCAGCAGAAGACTGACAGGGATTGAGCAGTTCTTC.

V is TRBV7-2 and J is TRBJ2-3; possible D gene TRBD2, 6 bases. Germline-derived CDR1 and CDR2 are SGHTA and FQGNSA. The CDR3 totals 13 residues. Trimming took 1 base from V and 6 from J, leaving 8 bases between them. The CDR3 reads CASSLVGGDTQYF. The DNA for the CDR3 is TGTGCCAGCAGCTTAGTCGGAGGGGATACGCAGTATTTT.

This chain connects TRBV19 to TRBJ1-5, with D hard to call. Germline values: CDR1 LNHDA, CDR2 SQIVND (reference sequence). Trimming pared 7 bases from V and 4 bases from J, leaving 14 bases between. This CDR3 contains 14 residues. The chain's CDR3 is CASTSTTPNQPQHF. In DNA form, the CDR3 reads TGTGCCAGTACATCGACTACGCCGAATCAGCCCCAGCATTTT.

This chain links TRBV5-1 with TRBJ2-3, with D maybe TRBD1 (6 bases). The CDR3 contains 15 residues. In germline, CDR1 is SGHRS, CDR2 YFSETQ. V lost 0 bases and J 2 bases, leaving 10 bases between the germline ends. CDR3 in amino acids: CASSLGQGFTDTQYF. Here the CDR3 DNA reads TGCGCCAGCAGCTTGGGGCAGGGGTTCACAGATACGCAGTATTTT.

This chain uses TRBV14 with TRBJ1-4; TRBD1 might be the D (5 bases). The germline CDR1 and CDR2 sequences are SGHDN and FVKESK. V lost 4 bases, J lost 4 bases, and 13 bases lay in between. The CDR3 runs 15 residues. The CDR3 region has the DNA TGTGCCAGCAGCCGAGCAACAGGTTTTAATGAAAAACTGTTTTTT. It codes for CASSRATGFNEKLFF.

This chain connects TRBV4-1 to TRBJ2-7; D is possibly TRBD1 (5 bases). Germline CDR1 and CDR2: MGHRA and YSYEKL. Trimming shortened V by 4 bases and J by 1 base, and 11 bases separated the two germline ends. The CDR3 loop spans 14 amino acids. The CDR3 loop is CASSRDTGSYEQYF. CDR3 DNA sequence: TGCGCCAGCAGCCGAGATACAGGTTCCTACGAGCAGTACTTC.

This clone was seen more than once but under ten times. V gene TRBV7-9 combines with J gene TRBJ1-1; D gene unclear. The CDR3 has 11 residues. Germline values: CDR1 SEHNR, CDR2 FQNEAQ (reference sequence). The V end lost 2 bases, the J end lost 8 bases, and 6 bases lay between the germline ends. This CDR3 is CASSLSREAFF. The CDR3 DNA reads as TGTGCCAGCAGCTTATCTCGGGAAGCTTTCTTT. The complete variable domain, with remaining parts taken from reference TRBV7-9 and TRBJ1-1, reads DTGVSQNPRHKITKRGQNVTFRCDPISEHNRLYWYRQTLGQGPEFLTYFQNEAQLEKSRLLSDRFSAERPKGSFSTLEIQRTEQGDSAMYLCASSLSREAFFGQGTRLTVV.

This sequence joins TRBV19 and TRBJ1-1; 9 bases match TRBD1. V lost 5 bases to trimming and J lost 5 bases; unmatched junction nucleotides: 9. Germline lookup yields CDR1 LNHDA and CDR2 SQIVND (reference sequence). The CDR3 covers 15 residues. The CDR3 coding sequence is TGTGCCAGTAGTGAATTACAGGGGGCCCGGACTGAAGCTTTCTTT. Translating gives CASSELQGARTEAFF. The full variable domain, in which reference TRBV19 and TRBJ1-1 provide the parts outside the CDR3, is DGGITQSPKYLFRKEGQNVTLSCEQNLNHDAMYWYRQDPGQGLRLIYYSQIVNDFQKGDIAEGYSVSREKKESFPLTVTSAQKNPTAFYLCASSELQGARTEAFFGQGTRLTVV.

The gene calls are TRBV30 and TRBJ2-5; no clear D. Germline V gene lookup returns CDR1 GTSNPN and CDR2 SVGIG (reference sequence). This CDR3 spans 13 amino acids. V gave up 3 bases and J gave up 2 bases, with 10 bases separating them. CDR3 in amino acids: CAWSAQLQETQYF. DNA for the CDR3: TGTGCCTGGAGCGCCCAACTTCAAGAGACCCAGTACTTC.

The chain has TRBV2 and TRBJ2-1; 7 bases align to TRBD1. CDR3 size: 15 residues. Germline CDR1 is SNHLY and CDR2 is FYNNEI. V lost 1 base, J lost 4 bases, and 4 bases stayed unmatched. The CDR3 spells CASSEGQGLYNEQFF. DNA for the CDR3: TGTGCCAGCAGTGAAGGACAGGGCCTATACAATGAGCAGTTCTTC.

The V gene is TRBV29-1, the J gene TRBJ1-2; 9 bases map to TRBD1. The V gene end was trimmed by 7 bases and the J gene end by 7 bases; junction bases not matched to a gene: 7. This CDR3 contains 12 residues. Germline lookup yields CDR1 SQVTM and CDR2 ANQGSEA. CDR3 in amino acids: CSARQGDAGYTF. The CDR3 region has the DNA TGCAGCGCGAGACAGGGGGACGCTGGCTACACCTTC.

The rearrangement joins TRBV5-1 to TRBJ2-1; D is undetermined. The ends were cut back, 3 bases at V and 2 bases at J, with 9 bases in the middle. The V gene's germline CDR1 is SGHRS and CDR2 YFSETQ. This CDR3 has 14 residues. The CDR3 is CASSYAGPYNEQFF. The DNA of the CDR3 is TGCGCCAGCAGCTATGCAGGCCCCTACAATGAGCAGTTCTTC.

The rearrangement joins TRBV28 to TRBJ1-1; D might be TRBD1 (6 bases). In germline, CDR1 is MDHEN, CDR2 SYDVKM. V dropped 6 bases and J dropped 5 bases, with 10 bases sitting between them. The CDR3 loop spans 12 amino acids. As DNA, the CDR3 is TGTGCCAGCAGACTCAGGGGAACTGAAGCTTTCTTT. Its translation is CASRLRGTEAFF.

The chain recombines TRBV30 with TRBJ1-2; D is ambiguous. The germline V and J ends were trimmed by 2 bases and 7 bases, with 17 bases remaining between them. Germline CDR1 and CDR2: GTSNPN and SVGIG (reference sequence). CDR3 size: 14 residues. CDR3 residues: CAWSPSSRVSGYTF. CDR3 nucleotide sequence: TGTGCCTGGAGTCCGTCCTCCCGGGTTTCTGGCTACACCTTC. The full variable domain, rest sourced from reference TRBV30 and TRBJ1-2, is SQTIHQWPATLVQPVGSPLSLECTVEGTSNPNLYWYRQAAGRGLQLLFYSVGIGQISSEVPQNLSASRPQDRQFILSSKKLLLSDSGFYLCAWSPSSRVSGYTFGSGTRLTVV.

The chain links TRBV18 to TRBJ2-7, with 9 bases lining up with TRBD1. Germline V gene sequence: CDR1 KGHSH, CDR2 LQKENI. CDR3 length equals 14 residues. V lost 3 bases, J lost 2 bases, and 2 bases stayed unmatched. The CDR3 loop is CASSPRDRAYEQYF. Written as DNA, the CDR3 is TGTGCCAGCTCACCTCGGGACAGGGCCTACGAGCAGTACTTC. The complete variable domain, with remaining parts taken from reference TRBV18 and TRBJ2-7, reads NAGVMQNPRHLVRRRGQEARLRCSPMKGHSHVYWYRQLPEEGLKFMVYLQKENIIDESGMPKERFSAEFPKEGPSILRIQQVVRGDSAAYFCASSPRDRAYEQYFGPGTRLTVT.

CDR3 sequence: CASSLGRGGGEQYF. The CDR3 DNA follows: TGTGCCAGCAGCTTAGGCCGCGGGGGTGGCGAGCAGTACTTC. The chain has TRBV7-3 and TRBJ2-7; TRBD2 matches 7 bases. The CDR3 is made up of 14 amino acids. V lost 2 bases and J lost 6; bases outside the gene matches: 7. Germline CDR1 and CDR2: SGHTA and FQGTGA.

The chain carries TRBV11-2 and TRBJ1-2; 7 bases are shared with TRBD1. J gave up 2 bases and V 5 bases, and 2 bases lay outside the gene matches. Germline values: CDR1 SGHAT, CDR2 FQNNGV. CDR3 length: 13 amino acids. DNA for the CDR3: TGTGCCAGCAGCGCGGGACAGAACTATGGCTACACCTTC. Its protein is CASSAGQNYGYTF.

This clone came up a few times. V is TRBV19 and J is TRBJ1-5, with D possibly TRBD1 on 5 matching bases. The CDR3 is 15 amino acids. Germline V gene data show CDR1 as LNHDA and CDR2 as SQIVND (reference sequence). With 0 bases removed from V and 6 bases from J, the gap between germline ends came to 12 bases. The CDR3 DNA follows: TGTGCCAGTAGTATAGATTGGGGCCAGTTTCAGCCCCAGCATTTT. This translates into CASSIDWGQFQPQHF. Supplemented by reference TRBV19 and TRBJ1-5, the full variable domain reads DGGITQSPKYLFRKEGQNVTLSCEQNLNHDAMYWYRQDPGQGLRLIYYSQIVNDFQKGDIAEGYSVSREKKESFPLTVTSAQKNPTAFYLCASSIDWGQFQPQHFGDGTRLSIL.

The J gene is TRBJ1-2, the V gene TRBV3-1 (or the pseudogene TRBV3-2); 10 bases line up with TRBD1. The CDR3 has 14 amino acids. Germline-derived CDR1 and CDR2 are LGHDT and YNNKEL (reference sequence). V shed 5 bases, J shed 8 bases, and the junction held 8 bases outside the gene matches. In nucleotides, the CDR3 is TGTGCCAGCAGCACTCCCGGGACAGGGGTCGGCTACACCTTC. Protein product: CASSTPGTGVGYTF.

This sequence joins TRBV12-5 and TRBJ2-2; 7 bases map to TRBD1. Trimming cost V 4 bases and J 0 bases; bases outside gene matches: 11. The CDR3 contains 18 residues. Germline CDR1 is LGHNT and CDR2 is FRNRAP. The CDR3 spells CASGSPGQTFANTGELFF. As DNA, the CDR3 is TGTGCTAGTGGTTCACCGGGACAGACGTTTGCGAACACCGGGGAGCTGTTTTTT.